This T cell receptor beta chain was captured in a study of cytomegalovirus exposure and HLA in healthy donors. Unrecorded immune exposures were likely, despite nominal health at sampling. A few counts support this clone. Its antigen is still unknown. The PCR employed 60 Vbeta primers together with 13 Jbeta primers. Method: immunoSEQ multiplex PCR; TCRdb's copy keeps in-frame clones and lacks some. The sample shows about 99,000 clones, around 80% of them seen only once. Overall study findings and caveats: V- and J-gene trimming of TCR beta was linked (in a later analysis) to a missense DCLRE1C variant.

CDR1 is SGHRS, CDR2 YFSETQ, per germline. V shed 4 bases, J shed 12 bases, and the junction held 10 bases outside the gene matches. The CDR3 length is 15 residues. The sample was PBMCs. The V gene is TRBV5-1, the J gene TRBJ2-1; 13 bases are a match to TRBD2. The clonotype originates from a woman aged 18-29 years in good health and CMV-seropositive. The CDR3 loop reads CASSIGTSGDSGQFF. In DNA, the CDR3 is TGCGCCAGCAGCATTGGGACTAGCGGGGACAGCGGGCAGTTCTTC.